Following are 8 T cell receptor beta chains from one sample sequenced in a study of T cells after yellow fever vaccination. TCRdb re-called the 5' RACE reads through MiXCR, storing one row per CDR3 protein. The sample lists 310,000 or so distinct CDR3 sequences, around 4% occurring once. The specimen comprised PBMCs, sampled on the day of the yellow fever booster vaccination. The receptors stem from a man in his late teens or twenties who received the YFV17D yellow fever vaccine.

This clonotype was observed many times. The CDR3: CASSQYYTGAEAFF. CDR3 bases: TGCGCCAGCAGTCAATACTATACAGGGGCTGAAGCTTTCTTT. The rearrangement uses TRBV23-1 and TRBJ1-1; the match to TRBD1 covers 7 bases. TRBV23-1 counts as an open reading frame of uncertain function. V was clipped by 1 base and J by 6 bases; unmatched bases: 5. The CDR3 is 14 residues long.

This clonotype was seen a few times. This chain links TRBV12-3 or TRBV12-4 with TRBJ1-1; TRBD1 might be the D (5 bases). The CDR3 loop spans 12 amino acids. The V and J ends lost 1 base and 7 bases respectively, with 7 bases between them. This chain's CDR3 is CASSLEGLEAFF. Here the CDR3 DNA reads TGTGCCAGCAGTTTAGAGGGGCTTGAAGCTTTCTTT.

This clonotype showed up many times. This rearrangement joins TRBV4-1 to TRBJ2-1; 7 bases match TRBD2. The CDR3 contains 15 residues. In germline, CDR1 is MGHRA, CDR2 YSYEKL. J was trimmed by 5 bases and V by 5 bases; bases with no gene match: 9. For the CDR3, the DNA is TGCGCCAGCAGCTCCGTCCGGGGGGTAAACAATGAGCAGTTCTTC. It codes for CASSSVRGVNNEQFF.

This rearrangement joins TRBV19 to TRBJ2-6; tentative D call: TRBD1 (5 bases). With 4 bases removed from V and 4 bases from J, the gap between germline ends came to 14 bases. This CDR3 is built from 16 residues. Germline values: CDR1 LNHDA, CDR2 SQIVND (reference sequence). CDR3 bases: TGTGCCAGTAGTAACATCTGGGGCTTCGGGGCCAACGTCCTGACTTTC. Its protein product is CASSNIWGFGANVLTF.

The chain joins TRBV5-1 to TRBJ2-3; TRBD1 matches 10 bases. V shed 0 bases, J shed 5 bases, and the junction held 9 bases outside the gene matches. The CDR3 extends over 17 amino acids. Germline CDR1 reads SGHRS; CDR2 reads YFSETQ. The CDR3 reads CASSLVAPGQGIDTQYF. CDR3 nucleotides: TGCGCCAGCAGCTTGGTAGCACCGGGACAGGGGATAGATACGCAGTATTTT.

This clonotype has at least ten counts. The chain couples TRBV7-2 to TRBJ1-4; 8 positions agree with TRBD1. Germline V gene data show CDR1 as SGHTA and CDR2 as FQGNSA. The CDR3 spans 15 residues. V was clipped by 6 bases and J by 0 bases; unmatched bases: 3. This chain's CDR3 is CASSQTGATNEKLFF. The CDR3 DNA follows: TGTGCCAGCAGTCAGACAGGGGCAACTAATGAAAAACTGTTTTTT.

This clonotype was recorded at least ten times. The V call is TRBV27, the J call TRBJ2-7; 9 bases are shared with TRBD1. Germline V lookup: CDR1 MNHEY, CDR2 SMNVEV (reference sequence). The CDR3 consists of 13 residues. Trimming cost V 6 bases and J 2 bases; bases outside gene matches: 2. The CDR3 here is CASRGQGTYEQYF. As DNA, the CDR3 is TGTGCCAGCAGGGGACAGGGAACCTACGAGCAGTACTTC.

This clonotype showed up just a few times. This sequence joins TRBV20-1 and TRBJ2-7; no reliable D call. Germline loops: CDR1 DFQATT, CDR2 SNEGSKA (reference sequence). Trimming took 0 bases from V and 3 from J, leaving 18 bases between them. This CDR3 spans 16 amino acids. The CDR3 is CSAREDPTPVYYEQYV. The CDR3 DNA follows: TGCAGTGCTAGAGAGGACCCGACTCCGGTATACTACGAGCAGTACGTC.